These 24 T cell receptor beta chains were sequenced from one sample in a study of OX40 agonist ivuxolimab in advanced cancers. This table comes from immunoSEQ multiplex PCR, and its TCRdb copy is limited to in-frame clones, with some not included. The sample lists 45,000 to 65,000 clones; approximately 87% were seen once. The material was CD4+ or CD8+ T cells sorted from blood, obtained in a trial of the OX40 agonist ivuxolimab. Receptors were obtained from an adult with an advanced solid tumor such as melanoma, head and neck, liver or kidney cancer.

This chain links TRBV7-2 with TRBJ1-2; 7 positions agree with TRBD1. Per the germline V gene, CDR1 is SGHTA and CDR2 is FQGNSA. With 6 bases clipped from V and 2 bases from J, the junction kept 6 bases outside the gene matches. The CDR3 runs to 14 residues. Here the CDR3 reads CASSLGQLNYGYTF. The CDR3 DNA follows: TGTGCCAGCAGTCTGGGACAGTTGAACTATGGCTACACCTTC. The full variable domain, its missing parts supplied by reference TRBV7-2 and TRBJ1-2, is GAGVSQSPSNKVTEKGKDVELRCDPISGHTALYWYRQSLGQGLEFLIYFQGNSAPDKSGLPSDRFSAERTGGSVSTLTIQRTQQEDSAVYLCASSLGQLNYGYTFGSGTRLTVV.

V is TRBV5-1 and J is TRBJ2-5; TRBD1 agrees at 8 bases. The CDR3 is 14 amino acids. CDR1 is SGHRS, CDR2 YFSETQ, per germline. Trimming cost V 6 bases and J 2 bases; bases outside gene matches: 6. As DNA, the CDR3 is TGCGCCAGCACCCCTAACAGGGGGCAAGAGACCCAGTACTTC. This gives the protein CASTPNRGQETQYF.

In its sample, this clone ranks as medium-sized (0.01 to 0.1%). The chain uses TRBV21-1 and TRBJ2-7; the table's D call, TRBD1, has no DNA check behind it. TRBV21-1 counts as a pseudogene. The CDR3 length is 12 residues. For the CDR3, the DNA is TGTGCCAGCAGGCAGGGGGCCTCCGAGCAGTACTTC. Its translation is CASRQGASEQYF.

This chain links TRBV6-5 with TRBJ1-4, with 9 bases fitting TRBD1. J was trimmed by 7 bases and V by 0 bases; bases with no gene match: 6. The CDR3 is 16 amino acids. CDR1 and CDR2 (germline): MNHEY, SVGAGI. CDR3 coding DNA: TGTGCCAGCAGTTACTCGGGGACAGGGTATTCTGAAAAACTGTTTTTT. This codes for CASSYSGTGYSEKLFF.

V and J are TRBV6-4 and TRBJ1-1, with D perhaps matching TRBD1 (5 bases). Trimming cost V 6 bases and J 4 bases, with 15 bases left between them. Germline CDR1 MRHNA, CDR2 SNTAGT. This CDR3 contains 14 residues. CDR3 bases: TGTGCCAGCAGAACCCAGGGAGGCGGCACTGAAGCTTTCTTT. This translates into CASRTQGGGTEAFF.

In DNA, the CDR3 is TGTGCCAGCAGCCACGGGACAGTCTCCTACGAGCAGTACTTC. Protein product: CASSHGTVSYEQYF. J is TRBJ2-7 and V is TRBV11-2; the match to TRBD1 covers 7 bases. V lost 5 bases, J lost 0 bases, and 4 bases stayed unmatched. This CDR3 contains 14 residues. Per germline, CDR1 SGHAT and CDR2 FQNNGV.

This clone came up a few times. The CDR3 DNA is TGCGCCAGCAGAGAGCCCCAGTCCTACGAGCAGTACTTC. Its translation is CASREPQSYEQYF. The rearrangement joins TRBV5-1 to TRBJ2-7, with D hard to call. V was pared by 5 bases and J by 1 base, with 10 bases between. Germline V lookup: CDR1 SGHRS, CDR2 YFSETQ. The CDR3 has 13 amino acids.

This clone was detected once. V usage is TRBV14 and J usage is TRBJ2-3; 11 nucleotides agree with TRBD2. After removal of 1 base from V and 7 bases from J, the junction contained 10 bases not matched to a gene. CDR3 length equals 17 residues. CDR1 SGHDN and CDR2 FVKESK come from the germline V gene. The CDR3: CASSQGSPLAGGYTQYF. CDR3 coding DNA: TGTGCCAGCAGCCAAGGGTCCCCTCTAGCGGGGGGATATACGCAGTATTTT.

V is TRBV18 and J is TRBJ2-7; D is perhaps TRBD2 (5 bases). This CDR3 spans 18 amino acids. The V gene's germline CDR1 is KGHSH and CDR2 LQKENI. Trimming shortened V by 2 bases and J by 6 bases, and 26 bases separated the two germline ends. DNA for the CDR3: TGTGCCAGCTCACCATACGGGATCAACCAACATATTCCCCCCGAGCAGTACTTC. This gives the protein CASSPYGINQHIPPEQYF.

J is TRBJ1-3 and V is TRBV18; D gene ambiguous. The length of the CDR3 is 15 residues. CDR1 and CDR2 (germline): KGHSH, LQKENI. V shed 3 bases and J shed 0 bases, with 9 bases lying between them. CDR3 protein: CASSPTVNSGNTIYF. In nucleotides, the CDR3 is TGTGCCAGCTCACCCACGGTCAACTCTGGAAACACCATATATTTT.

The CDR3 protein is CASSVRTGDPYGYTF. CDR3 in DNA: TGTGCCAGCAGCGTGCGCACAGGGGACCCGTATGGCTACACCTTC. This chain joins TRBV9 and TRBJ1-2, with 7 bases identical to TRBD1. The CDR3 consists of 15 residues. J lost 5 bases, V lost 2 bases, and 9 bases had no gene match. Germline V gene sequence: CDR1 SGDLS, CDR2 YYNGEE.

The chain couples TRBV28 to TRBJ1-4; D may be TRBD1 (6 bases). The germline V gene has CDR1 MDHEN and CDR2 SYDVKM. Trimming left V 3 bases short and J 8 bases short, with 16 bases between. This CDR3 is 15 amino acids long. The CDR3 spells CASSFPGRGGEKLFF. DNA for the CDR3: TGTGCCAGCAGTTTCCCCGGCAGGGGTGGAGAAAAACTGTTTTTT.

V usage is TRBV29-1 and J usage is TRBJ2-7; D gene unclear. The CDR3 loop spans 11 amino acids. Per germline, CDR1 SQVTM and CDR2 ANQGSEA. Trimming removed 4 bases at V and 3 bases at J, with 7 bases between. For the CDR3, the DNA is TGCAGCGTTGGGCCTAGCTACGAGCAGTACTTC. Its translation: CSVGPSYEQYF.

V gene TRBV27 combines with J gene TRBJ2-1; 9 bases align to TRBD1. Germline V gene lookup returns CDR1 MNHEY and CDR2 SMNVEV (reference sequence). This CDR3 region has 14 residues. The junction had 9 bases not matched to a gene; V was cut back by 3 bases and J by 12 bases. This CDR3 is CASSFQTGGVGQFF. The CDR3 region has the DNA TGTGCCAGCAGTTTTCAGACAGGGGGGGTGGGGCAGTTCTTC.

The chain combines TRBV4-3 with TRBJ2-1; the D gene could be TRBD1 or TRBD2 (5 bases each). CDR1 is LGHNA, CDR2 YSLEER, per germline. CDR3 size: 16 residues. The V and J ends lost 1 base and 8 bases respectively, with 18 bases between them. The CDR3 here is CASSQGLGSLGDEQFF. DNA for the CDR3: TGCGCCAGCAGCCAAGGTCTCGGCTCCTTGGGGGATGAGCAGTTCTTC.

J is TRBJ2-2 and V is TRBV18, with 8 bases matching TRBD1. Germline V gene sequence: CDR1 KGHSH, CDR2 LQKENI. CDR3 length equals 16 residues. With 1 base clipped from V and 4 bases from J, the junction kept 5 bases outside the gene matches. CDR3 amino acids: CASSPRRTGLTGELFF. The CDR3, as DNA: TGTGCCAGCTCACCACGCAGGACAGGGCTCACCGGGGAGCTGTTTTTT.

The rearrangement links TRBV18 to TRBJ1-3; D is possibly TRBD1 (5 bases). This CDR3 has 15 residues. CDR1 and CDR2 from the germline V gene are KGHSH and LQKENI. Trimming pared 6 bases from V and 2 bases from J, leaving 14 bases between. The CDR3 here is CASSHGTAPGNTIYF. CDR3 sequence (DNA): TGTGCCAGCTCCCACGGGACGGCGCCTGGAAACACCATATATTTT.

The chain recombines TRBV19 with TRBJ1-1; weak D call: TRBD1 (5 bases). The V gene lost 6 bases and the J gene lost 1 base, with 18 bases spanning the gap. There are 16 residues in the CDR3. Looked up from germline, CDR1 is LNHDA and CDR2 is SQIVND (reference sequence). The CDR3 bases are TGTGCCAGTAGAACACCCCCTGGCAGGGCGAACACTGAAGCTTTCTTT. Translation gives CASRTPPGRANTEAFF.

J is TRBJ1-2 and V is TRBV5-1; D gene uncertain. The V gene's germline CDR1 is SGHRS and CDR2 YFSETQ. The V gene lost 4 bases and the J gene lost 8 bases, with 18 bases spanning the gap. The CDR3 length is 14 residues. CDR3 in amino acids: CASSPGQARGGYTF. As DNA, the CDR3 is TGCGCCAGCAGCCCTGGGCAGGCGCGAGGGGGCTACACCTTC.

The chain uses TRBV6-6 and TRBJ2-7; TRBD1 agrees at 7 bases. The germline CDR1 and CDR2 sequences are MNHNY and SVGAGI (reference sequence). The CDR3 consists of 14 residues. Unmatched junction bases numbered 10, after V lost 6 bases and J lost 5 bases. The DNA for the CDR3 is TGTGCCAGCAGAATTCAGACAGGGCACCACGAGCAGTACTTC. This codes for CASRIQTGHHEQYF.

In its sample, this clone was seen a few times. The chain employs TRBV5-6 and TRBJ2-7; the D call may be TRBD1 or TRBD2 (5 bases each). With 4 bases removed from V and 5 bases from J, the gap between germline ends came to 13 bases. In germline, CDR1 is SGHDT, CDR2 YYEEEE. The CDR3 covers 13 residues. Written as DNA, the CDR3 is TGTGCCAGCAGCCAGCCAGGGACCCACGAGCAGTACGTC. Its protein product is CASSQPGTHEQYV.

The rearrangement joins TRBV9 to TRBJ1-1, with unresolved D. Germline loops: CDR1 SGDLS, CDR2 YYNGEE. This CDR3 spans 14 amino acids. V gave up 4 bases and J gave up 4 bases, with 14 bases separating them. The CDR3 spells CASSWAEGSTEAFF. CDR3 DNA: TGTGCCAGCAGCTGGGCCGAGGGATCCACTGAAGCTTTCTTT.

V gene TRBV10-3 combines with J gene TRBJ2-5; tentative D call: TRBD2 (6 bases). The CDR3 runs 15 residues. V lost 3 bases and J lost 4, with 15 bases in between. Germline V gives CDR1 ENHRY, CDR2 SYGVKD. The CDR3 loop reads CAISEGTRIGETQYF. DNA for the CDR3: TGTGCCATCAGTGAAGGGACTCGGATAGGAGAGACCCAGTACTTC.

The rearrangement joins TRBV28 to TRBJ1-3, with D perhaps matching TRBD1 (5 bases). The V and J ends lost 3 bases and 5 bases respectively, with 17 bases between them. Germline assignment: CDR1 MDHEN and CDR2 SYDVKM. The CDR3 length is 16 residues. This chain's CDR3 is CASSLSPGRQRNTIYF. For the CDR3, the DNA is TGTGCCAGCAGTTTGAGTCCGGGACGGCAAAGAAACACCATATATTTT.